This paragraph covers one T cell receptor (beta chain) sequence. What it recognizes is unknown. This sample stems from a study of T cells in localized non-small cell lung cancer. J was trimmed by 2 bases and V by 5 bases; bases with no gene match: 6. There are 14 residues in the CDR3. The germline V gene encodes CDR1 SGHDN and CDR2 FVKESK. Method: immunoSEQ multiplex PCR; TCRdb's copy keeps in-frame clones and lacks some. In the table there are about 2,500 clones, approximately 35% of which are singletons. General observations from the study: A raised T cell density in blood coincided with lengthier overall survival.

The TCR was taken from a male donor older than 55 with stage II squamous cell lung carcinoma. This chain uses TRBV14 with TRBJ2-7; 7 bases are a match to TRBD1. The source material was lymph node tissue, sampled before any cancer treatment. DNA for the CDR3: TGTGCCAGCAGCACACAGGGGTTCCCCTACGAGCAGTACTTC. Translating it yields CASSTQGFPYEQYF.